This TCR beta chain was captured by sequencing in a study of human T cells and chemical hapten exposure. Study-wide context: Slight differences in pooled library volume were the main source of varying TCR yields across samples.

This CDR3 region has 12 residues. Deletions cut 4 bases from V and 2 bases from J, with 9 bases between. The germline CDR1 and CDR2 sequences are SQVTM and ANQGSEA. This clonotype was counted only a few times. What it binds is not known. Unique molecular identifiers were linked by the library to individual cDNA molecules. In the authors' methods: Ranging from roughly 23,224 to 700,000, TCR counts per sample had a median value of around 94,000. MiXCR, applied by TCRdb to the reads, yields one record per CDR3 protein. These V and J calls rely on TCRdb rather than the paper's analysis. The table has fewer than 150,000 distinct CDR3 sequences, less than 10% seen once. Notes on the study in general: TCRs above 1 in 1000 frequency stayed constant with DPC sensitization.

Whole blood, unfractionated, served as the material for total RNA extraction. This chain connects TRBV29-1 to TRBJ2-7; D not resolved. Material: whole blood. This TCR was sampled from a human donor in good health. Some clones in this sample may be carry-over from other donors' samples. The CDR3 protein is CSVGDGPYEQYF. The CDR3 bases are TGCAGCGTTGGAGACGGCCCCTACGAGCAGTACTTC.